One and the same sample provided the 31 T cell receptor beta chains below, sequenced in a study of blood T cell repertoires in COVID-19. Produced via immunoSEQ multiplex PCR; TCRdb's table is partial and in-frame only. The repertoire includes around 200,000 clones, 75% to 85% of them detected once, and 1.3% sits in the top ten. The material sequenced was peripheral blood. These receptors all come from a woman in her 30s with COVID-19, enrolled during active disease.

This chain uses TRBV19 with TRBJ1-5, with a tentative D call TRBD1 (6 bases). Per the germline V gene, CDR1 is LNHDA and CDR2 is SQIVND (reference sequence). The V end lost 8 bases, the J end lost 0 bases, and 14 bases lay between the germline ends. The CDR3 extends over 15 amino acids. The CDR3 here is CASQDRRGSNQPQHF. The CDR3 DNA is TGTGCCAGTCAAGACAGGCGCGGTAGCAATCAGCCCCAGCATTTT.

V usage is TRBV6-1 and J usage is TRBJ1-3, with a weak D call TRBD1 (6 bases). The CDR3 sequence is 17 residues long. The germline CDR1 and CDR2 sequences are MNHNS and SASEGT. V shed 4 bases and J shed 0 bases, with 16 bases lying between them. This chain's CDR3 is CASSAIIGQTSGNTIYF. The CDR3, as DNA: TGTGCCAGCAGTGCAATAATCGGACAGACCTCTGGAAACACCATATATTTT.

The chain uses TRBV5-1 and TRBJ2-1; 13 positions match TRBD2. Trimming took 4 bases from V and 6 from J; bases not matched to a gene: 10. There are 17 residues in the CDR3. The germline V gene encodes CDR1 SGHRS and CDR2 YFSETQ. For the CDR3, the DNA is TGCGCCAGCAGCACGAGGACTAGCGGGAGTTTTCGCAATGAGCAGTTCTTC. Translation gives CASSTRTSGSFRNEQFF. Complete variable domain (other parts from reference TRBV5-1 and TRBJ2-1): KAGVTQTPRYLIKTRGQQVTLSCSPISGHRSVSWYQQTPGQGLQFLFEYFSETQRNKGNFPGRFSGRQFSNSRSEMNVSTLELGDSALYLCASSTRTSGSFRNEQFFGPGTRLTVL.

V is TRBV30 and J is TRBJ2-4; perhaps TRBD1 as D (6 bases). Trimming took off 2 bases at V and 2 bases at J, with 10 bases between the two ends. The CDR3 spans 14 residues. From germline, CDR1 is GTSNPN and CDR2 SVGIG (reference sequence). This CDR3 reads CAWSLGTSKNIQYF. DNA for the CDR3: TGTGCCTGGAGTCTGGGGACATCCAAAAACATTCAGTACTTC.

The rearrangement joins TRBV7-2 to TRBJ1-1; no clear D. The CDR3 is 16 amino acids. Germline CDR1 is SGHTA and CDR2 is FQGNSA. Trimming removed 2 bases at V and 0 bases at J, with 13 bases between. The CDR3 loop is CASSLSGGSMNTEAFF. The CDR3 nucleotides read TGTGCCAGCAGCTTATCGGGAGGCAGCATGAACACTGAAGCTTTCTTT.

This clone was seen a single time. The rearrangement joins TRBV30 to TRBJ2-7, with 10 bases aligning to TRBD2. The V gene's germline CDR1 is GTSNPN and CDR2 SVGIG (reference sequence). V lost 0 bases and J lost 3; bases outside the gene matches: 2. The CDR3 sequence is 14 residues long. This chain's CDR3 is CAWSVLAGSYEQYF. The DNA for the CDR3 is TGTGCCTGGAGTGTACTAGCGGGGAGCTACGAGCAGTACTTC. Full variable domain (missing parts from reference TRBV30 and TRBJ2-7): SQTIHQWPATLVQPVGSPLSLECTVEGTSNPNLYWYRQAAGRGLQLLFYSVGIGQISSEVPQNLSASRPQDRQFILSSKKLLLSDSGFYLCAWSVLAGSYEQYFGPGTRLTVT.

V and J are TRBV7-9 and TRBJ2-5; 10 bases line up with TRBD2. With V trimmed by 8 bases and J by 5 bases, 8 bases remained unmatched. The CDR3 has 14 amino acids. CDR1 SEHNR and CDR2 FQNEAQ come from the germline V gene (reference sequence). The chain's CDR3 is CASQGLAKRETQYF. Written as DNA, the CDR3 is TGTGCCAGCCAGGGACTAGCGAAGCGGGAGACCCAGTACTTC.

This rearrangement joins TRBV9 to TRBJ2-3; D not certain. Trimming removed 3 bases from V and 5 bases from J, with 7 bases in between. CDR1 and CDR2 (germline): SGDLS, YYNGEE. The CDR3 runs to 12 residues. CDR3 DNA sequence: TGTGCCAGCAGCGACGGTGGAGATACGCAGTATTTT. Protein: CASSDGGDTQYF.

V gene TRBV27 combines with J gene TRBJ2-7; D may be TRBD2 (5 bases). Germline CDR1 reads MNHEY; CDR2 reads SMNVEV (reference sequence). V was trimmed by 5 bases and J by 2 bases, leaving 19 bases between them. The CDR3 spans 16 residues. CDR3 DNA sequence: TGTGCCAGCAGTCAATGGAGGAGGACTTCGGCCTACGAGCAGTACTTC. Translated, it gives CASSQWRRTSAYEQYF.

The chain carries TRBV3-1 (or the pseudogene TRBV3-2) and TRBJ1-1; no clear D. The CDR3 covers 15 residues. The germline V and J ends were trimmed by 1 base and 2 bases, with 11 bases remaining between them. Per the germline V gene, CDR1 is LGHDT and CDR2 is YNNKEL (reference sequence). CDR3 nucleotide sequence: TGTGCCAGCAGCCAAGGGGGAGGTCTTAACACTGAAGCTTTCTTT. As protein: CASSQGGGLNTEAFF.

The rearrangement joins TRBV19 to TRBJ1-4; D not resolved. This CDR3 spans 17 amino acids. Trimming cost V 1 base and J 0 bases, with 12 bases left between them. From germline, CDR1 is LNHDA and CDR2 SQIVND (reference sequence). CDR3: CASSIGISGTTNEKLFF. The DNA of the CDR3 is TGTGCCAGTAGTATAGGAATTTCGGGGACAACTAATGAAAAACTGTTTTTT.

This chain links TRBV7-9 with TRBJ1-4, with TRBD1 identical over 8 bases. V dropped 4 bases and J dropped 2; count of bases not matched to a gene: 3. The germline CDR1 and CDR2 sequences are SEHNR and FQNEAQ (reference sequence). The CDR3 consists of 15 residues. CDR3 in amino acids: CASSSNRGTNEKLFF. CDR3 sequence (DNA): TGTGCCAGCAGCTCCAACAGGGGGACTAATGAAAAACTGTTTTTT.

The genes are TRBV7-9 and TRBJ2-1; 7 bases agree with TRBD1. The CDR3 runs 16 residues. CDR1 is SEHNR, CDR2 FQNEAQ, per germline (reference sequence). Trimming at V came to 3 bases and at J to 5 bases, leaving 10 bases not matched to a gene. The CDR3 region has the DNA TGTGCCAGCAGCTTGGGGCTGAGGCAGGGGGACAATGAGCAGTTCTTC. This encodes CASSLGLRQGDNEQFF.

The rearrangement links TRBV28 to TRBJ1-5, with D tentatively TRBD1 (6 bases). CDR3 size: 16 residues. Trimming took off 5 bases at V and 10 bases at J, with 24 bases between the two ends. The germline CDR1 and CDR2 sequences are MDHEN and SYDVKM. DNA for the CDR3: TGTGCCAGCAGTGTCAGGACAGCTTTAATCTATGATCCCCAGCATTTT. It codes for CASSVRTALIYDPQHF.

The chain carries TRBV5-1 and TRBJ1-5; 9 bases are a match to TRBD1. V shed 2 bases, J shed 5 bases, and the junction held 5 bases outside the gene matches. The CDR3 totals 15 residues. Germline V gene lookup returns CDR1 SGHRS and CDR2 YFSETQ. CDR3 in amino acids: CASSLQGASDQPQHF. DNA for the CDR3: TGCGCCAGCAGCTTACAGGGGGCGTCGGATCAGCCCCAGCATTTT.

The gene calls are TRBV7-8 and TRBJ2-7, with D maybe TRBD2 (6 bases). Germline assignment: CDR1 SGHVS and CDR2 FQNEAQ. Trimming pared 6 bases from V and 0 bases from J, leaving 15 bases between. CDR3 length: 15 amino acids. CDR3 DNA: TGTGCCAGCAGTCCTAAGATGGACTACTCCTACGAGCAGTACTTC. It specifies CASSPKMDYSYEQYF.

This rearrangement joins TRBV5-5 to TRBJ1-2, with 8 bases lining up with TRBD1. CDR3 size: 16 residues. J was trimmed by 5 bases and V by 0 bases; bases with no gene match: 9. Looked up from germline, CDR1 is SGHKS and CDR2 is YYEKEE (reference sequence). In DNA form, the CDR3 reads TGTGCCAGCAGCTTGGGACCCCCCGGACAGGGTTATGGCTACACCTTC. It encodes CASSLGPPGQGYGYTF.

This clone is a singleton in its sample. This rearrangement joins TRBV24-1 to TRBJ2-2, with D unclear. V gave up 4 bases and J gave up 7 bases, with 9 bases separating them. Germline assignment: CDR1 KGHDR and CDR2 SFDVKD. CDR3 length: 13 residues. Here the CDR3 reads CATSDSGFGELFF. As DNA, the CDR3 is TGTGCCACCAGTGACTCCGGGTTCGGGGAGCTGTTTTTT.

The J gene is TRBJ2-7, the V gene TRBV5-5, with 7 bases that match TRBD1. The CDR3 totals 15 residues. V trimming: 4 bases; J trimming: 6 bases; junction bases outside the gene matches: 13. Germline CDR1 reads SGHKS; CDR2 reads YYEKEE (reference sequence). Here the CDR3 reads CASSRRLTGIGEQYF. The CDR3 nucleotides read TGTGCCAGCAGCCGACGCCTGACAGGGATCGGCGAGCAGTACTTC.

The CDR3 DNA is TGTGCCAGCAGCTTGGGGCTAAGTCTCCAAGAGACCCAGTACTTC. Amino acid sequence: CASSLGLSLQETQYF. The chain carries TRBV7-2 and TRBJ2-5; D is perhaps TRBD1 (5 bases). Trimming took off 3 bases at V and 1 base at J, with 12 bases between the two ends. From germline, CDR1 is SGHTA and CDR2 FQGNSA. The CDR3 contains 15 residues.

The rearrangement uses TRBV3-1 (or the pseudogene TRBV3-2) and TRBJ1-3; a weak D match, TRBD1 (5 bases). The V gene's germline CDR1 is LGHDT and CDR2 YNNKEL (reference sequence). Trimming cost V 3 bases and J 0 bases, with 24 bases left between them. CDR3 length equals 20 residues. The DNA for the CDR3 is TGTGCCAGCAGCCACCCGCGGGGGGTTCAATTACCGACCTCTGGAAACACCATATATTTT. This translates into CASSHPRGVQLPTSGNTIYF.

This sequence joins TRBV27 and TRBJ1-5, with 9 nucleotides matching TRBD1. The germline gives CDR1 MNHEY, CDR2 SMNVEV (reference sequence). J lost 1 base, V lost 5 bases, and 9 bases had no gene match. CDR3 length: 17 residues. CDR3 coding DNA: TGTGCCAGCAGTCCGGACAGGGGCCCTACAAGCAATCAGCCCCAGCATTTT. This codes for CASSPDRGPTSNQPQHF.

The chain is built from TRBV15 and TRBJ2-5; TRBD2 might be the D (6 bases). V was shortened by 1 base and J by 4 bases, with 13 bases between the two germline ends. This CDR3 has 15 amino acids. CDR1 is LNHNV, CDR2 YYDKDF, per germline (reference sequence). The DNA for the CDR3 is TGTGCCACCAGCAGAGTTATGCTAGCGACAGAGACCCAGTACTTC. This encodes CATSRVMLATETQYF.

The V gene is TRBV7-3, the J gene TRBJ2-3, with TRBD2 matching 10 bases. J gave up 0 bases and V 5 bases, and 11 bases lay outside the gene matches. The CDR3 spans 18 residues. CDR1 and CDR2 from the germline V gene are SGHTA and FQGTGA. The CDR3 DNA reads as TGTGCCAGCAGCCCGCTAAGGGGACTAGCGTCTAGCACAGATACGCAGTATTTT. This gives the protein CASSPLRGLASSTDTQYF.

CDR3 nucleotides: TGTGCCAGTAGTCCAACAGGCACTTCCTACGAGCAGTACTTC. It is translated as CASSPTGTSYEQYF. This sequence joins TRBV19 and TRBJ2-7; D might be TRBD1 (5 bases). The CDR3 loop spans 14 amino acids. The V gene lost 5 bases and the J gene lost 1 base, with 12 bases spanning the gap. Looked up from germline, CDR1 is LNHDA and CDR2 is SQIVND (reference sequence).

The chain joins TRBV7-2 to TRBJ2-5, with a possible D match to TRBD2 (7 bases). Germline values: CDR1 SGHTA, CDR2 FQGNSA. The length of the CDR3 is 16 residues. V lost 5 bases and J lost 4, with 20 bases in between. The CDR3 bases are TGTGCCAGCAGCCGCGTCGGGGGGCTTGCGGCAGAGACCCAGTACTTC. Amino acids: CASSRVGGLAAETQYF.

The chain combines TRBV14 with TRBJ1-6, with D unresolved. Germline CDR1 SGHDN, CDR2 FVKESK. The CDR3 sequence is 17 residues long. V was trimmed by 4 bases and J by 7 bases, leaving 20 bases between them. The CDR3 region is CASSRKIAAPGNSPLHF. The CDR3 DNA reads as TGTGCCAGCAGCCGGAAAATAGCCGCCCCTGGGAATTCACCCCTCCACTTT.

The CDR3: CATRQSGNEKLFF. CDR3 in DNA: TGTGCCACCCGACAGTCCGGTAATGAAAAACTGTTTTTT. The rearrangement joins TRBV25-1 to TRBJ1-4; possibly TRBD1 for D (5 bases). CDR3 length: 13 residues. Per germline, CDR1 MGHDK and CDR2 SYGVNS. The ends were cut back, 10 bases at V and 4 bases at J, with 13 bases in the middle. Drawing the rest from reference TRBV25-1 and TRBJ1-4, the complete variable domain is EADIYQTPRYLVIGTGKKITLECSQTMGHDKMYWYQQDPGMELHLIHYSYGVNSTEKGDLSSESTVSRIRTEHFPLTLESARPSHTSQYLCATRQSGNEKLFFGSGTQLSVL.

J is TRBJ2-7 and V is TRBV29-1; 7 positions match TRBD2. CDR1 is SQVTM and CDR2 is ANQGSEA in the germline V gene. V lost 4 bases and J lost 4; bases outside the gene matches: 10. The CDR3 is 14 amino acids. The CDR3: CSVAGGTGGYEQYF. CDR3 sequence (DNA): TGCAGCGTTGCTGGGGGGACCGGGGGGTACGAGCAGTACTTC.

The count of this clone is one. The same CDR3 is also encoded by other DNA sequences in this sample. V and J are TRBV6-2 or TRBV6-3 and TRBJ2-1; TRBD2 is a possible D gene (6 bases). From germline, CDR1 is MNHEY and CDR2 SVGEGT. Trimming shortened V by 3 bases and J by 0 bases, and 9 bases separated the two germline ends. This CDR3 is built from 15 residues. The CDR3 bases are TGTGCCAGCAGTTATGGGGGGTCCTCCTACAATGAGCAGTTCTTC. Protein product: CASSYGGSSYNEQFF.

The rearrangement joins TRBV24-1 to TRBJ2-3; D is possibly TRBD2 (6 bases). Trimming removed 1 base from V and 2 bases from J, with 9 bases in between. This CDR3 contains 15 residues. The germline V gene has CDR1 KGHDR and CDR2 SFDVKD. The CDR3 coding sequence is TGTGCCACCAGTGATTTAACGGGAGACACAGATACGCAGTATTTT. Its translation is CATSDLTGDTDTQYF.